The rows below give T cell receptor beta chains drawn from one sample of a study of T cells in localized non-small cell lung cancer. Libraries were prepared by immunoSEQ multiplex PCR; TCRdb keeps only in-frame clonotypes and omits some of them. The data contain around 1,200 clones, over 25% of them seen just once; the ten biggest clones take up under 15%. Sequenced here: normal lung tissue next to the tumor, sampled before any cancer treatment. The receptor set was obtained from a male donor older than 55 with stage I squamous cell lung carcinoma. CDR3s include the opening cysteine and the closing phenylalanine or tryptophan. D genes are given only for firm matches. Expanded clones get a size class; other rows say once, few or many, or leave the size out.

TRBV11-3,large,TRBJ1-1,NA,CASSYTTFGAVNTEAFF,TGTGCCAGCAGTTATACCACCTTTGGGGCAGTAAACACTGAAGCTTTCTTT
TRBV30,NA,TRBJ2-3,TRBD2,CAWFRGGGDTQYF,TGTGCCTGGTTCCGCGGGGGGGGAGATACGCAGTATTTT
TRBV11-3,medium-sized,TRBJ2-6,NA,CASSFPGFSGANVLTF,TGTGCCAGCAGCTTCCCAGGATTCTCTGGGGCCAACGTCCTGACTTTC
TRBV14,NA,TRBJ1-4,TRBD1,CASSHRTGALTNEKLFF,TGTGCCAGCTCTCATCGGACAGGAGCGCTAACTAATGAAAAACTGTTTTTT
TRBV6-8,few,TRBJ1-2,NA,CASSYSGTGSANYGYTF,TGTGCCAGCAGTTACTCGGGAACAGGGAGCGCTAACTATGGCTACACCTTC
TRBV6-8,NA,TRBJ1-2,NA,CASSPDSGGYTF,TGTGCCAGCAGTCCCGACTCAGGCGGCTACACCTTC
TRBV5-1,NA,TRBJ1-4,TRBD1,CASSLQGMGEKLFF,TGCGCCAGCAGCTTACAGGGGATGGGCGAAAAACTGTTTTTT
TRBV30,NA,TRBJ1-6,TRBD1,CAWIDRGGYNSPLHF,TGTGCCTGGATAGACAGGGGAGGGTATAATTCACCCCTCCACTTT
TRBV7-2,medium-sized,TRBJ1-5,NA,CASSSGRERPQHF,TGTGCCAGCAGCTCGGGCAGGGAAAGACCCCAGCATTTT
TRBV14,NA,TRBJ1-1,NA,CASSHGVGGWSEAFF,TGTGCCAGCAGCCACGGGGTGGGCGGATGGAGTGAAGCTTTCTTT
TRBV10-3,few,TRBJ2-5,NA,CAISESVREETQYF,TGTGCCATCAGTGAGTCTGTTCGGGAAGAGACCCAGTACTTC
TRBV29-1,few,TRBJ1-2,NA,CSVEAGWVDGYTF,TGCAGCGTTGAGGCAGGGTGGGTTGATGGCTACACCTTC
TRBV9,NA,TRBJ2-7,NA,CARSGLAYEQYF,TGTGCCAGATCAGGGTTGGCCTACGAGCAGTACTTC
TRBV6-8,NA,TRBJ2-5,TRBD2,CASSTRPGDYQQTQYF,TGTGCCAGCAGCACTCGCCCTGGGGACTATCAACAGACCCAGTACTTC
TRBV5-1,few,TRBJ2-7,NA,CASSYTIGTPDEQYF,TGCGCCAGCAGCTACACAATCGGGACCCCGGACGAGCAGTACTTC
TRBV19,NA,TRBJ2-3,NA,CASTNRAIADTQYF,TGTGCCAGTACTAATAGGGCAATCGCAGATACGCAGTATTTT
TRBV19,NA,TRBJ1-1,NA,CASRPDGPNTEAFF,TGTGCCAGTAGACCCGACGGACCGAACACTGAAGCTTTCTTT
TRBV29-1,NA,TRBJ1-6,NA,CSVALTAGSVNSPLHF,TGCAGCGTCGCATTGACAGCAGGATCGGTGAATTCACCCCTCCACTTT
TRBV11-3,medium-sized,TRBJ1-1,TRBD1,CASSPGQGGGMGLNTEAFF,TGTGCCAGCAGTCCAGGACAGGGTGGGGGTATGGGTCTGAACACTGAAGCTTTCTTT
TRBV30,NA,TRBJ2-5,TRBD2,CAWSRSGGETQYF,TGTGCCTGGAGTCGAAGCGGGGGGGAGACCCAGTACTTC
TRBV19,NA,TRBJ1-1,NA,CASSETIGTEAFF,TGTGCCAGTAGTGAGACAATTGGAACTGAAGCTTTCTTT
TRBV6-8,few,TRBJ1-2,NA,CASSYSGARMDYGYTF,TGTGCCAGCAGTTACTCGGGCGCTCGGATGGACTATGGCTACACCTTC
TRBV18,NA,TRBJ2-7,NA,CASSPLGQSYEQYF,TGTGCCAGCTCACCACTAGGGCAGTCCTACGAGCAGTACTTC
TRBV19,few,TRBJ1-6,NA,CASSITHNSPLHF,TGTGCCAGTAGTATCACCCACAATTCACCCCTCCACTTT
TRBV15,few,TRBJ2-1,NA,CATSRPPGEAMGEQFF,TGTGCCACCAGCAGACCCCCGGGGGAGGCTATGGGTGAGCAGTTCTTC
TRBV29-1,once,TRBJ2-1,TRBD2,CSGTGTSVGEQFF,TGCAGCGGGACCGGGACTAGCGTTGGTGAGCAGTTCTTC
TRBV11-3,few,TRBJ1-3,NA,CASSLNSGYSGNTIYF,TGTGCCAGCAGCTTAAATTCGGGGTACTCTGGAAACACCATATATTTT